Listed below are T cell receptor beta chains from one sample, sequenced in a study of technical replicates of blood from four donors. Here immunoSEQ multiplex PCR was the method, and the copy in TCRdb shows in-frame clones only, minus some. Among approximately 75,000 clones, approximately 97% were seen once, and the ten largest hold under 0.2%. Sequenced input: T cells isolated from PBMCs. Source of these receptors: a human donor in good health. Both conserved end residues are part of each CDR3. The order of the fields is CDR3 DNA, CDR3 protein, D gene, J gene, V gene, CDR3 length, clone size. The D gene is left open where the match is weak. Not every row has a clone size; where given, it reads once, few, many or a size class.

TGTGCCAGCAGCCCAACCGGGACAGTTAATCAGCCCCAGCATTTT CASSPTGTVNQPQHF TRBD1 TRBJ1-5 TRBV5-8 15 -
TGCGCCAGCAGCTTGACAGGACCGAACACTGAAGCTTTCTTT CASSLTGPNTEAFF - TRBJ1-1 TRBV5-1 14 -
TGTGCCAGCAGTGAATACTCGAGCTCCTACAATGAGCAGTTCTTC CASSEYSSSYNEQFF - TRBJ2-1 TRBV25-1 15 -
TGCAGCGTTGAGGTGGTTGGGAGGAACACTGAAGCTTTCTTT CSVEVVGRNTEAFF - TRBJ1-1 TRBV29-1 14 -
TGTGCCAGCAGCTACAGGGCCCGGGAGCTGTTTTTT CASSYRARELFF - TRBJ2-2 TRBV11-3 12 -
TGTGCCAGCAGTGAAGATACGACAGGGAGTGTGGCTGGAAACACCATATATTTT CASSEDTTGSVAGNTIYF TRBD1 TRBJ1-3 TRBV25-1 18 -
TGTGCCAGCAGCTTAGGACAGGTTATAGATACGCAGTATTTT CASSLGQVIDTQYF TRBD1 TRBJ2-3 TRBV7-3 14 -
TGTGCCAGCAGTTTAAATCGGGCGGGAGTCCTGTTCTTC CASSLNRAGVLFF TRBD2 TRBJ2-1 TRBV27 13 -
TGTGCCAGCAGTTCCTCACCCTCGTACCTCGAGCAGCCCCAGCATTTT CASSSSPSYLEQPQHF - TRBJ1-5 TRBV6-5 16 -
TGTGCCAGCAGCGCCACAGGGGTGAACACTGAAGCTTTCTTT CASSATGVNTEAFF TRBD1 TRBJ1-1 TRBV25-1 14 -
TGTGCCAGCAGCTTAGGACAGGGGGATAGGTACAATCAGCCCCAGCATTTT CASSLGQGDRYNQPQHF TRBD1 TRBJ1-5 TRBV7-9 17 -
TGTGCCAGCAGCTTCCGCGGTGGGACTAAGAGAGATTCACCCCTCCACTTT CASSFRGGTKRDSPLHF - TRBJ1-6 TRBV9 17 -
TGTGCCAGTAGTCGCGGAGGGGCCGAAGGAAGCTGGGAGCACTACGAGCAGTACTTC CASSRGGAEGSWEHYEQYF - TRBJ2-7 TRBV19 19 -
TGTGCCAGCAGCTGGGACTCCCAAGAGACCCAGTACTTC CASSWDSQETQYF - TRBJ2-5 TRBV11-2 13 -
TGTGCCATCAGTGAGTCCGGACTAGCGGGGTACCAAGAGACCCAGTACTTC CAISESGLAGYQETQYF TRBD2 TRBJ2-5 TRBV10-3 17 -
TGTGCCAGCAGTTTACAGGGGGTCGGCTACACCTTC CASSLQGVGYTF TRBD1 TRBJ1-2 TRBV28 12 -
TGTGCCAGCAGCTTAAACCCGGACAGGTACAATGAGCAGTTCTTC CASSLNPDRYNEQFF TRBD1 TRBJ2-1 TRBV7-3 15 -
TGTGCCAGCGGAGACCCGACCGGGACAGTACATGGCTACACCTTC CASGDPTGTVHGYTF TRBD1 TRBJ1-2 TRBV6-6 15 -
TGCAGCGTCCAGGGAGGTGATGGCTACACCTTC CSVQGGDGYTF - TRBJ1-2 TRBV29-1 11 -
TGTGCCAGTAGCGGGGGGGCAGATACGCAGTATTTT CASSGGADTQYF TRBD2 TRBJ2-3 TRBV19 12 -
TGTGCCAGTAGGGGATTACCCGGGACAGGGAGCACAGATACGCAGTATTTT CASRGLPGTGSTDTQYF TRBD1 TRBJ2-3 TRBV19 17 -
TGTGCCAGCAGCAGGACAGGACTCAATGAGCAGTTCTTC CASSRTGLNEQFF TRBD1 TRBJ2-1 TRBV5-4 13 -
TGTGCCAGCTCCGAAGGGAGGACGAAGTACGAGCAGTACTTC CASSEGRTKYEQYF - TRBJ2-7 TRBV18 14 -
TGTGCCAGCAGCCCGAATTCACAGAACACTGAAGCTTTCTTT CASSPNSQNTEAFF - TRBJ1-1 TRBV6-5 14 once
TGTGCCAGCGGTGGACTAGCGGGTAACGAGCAGTACTTC CASGGLAGNEQYF TRBD2 TRBJ2-7 TRBV27 13 -
TGTGCCAGCAGCGGACTAGCGGGAGGGCCGAACGAGCAGTACTTC CASSGLAGGPNEQYF TRBD2 TRBJ2-7 TRBV6-1 15 -
TGTGCCAGCAGCTTGAGTGGCTCATCCTACAATGAGCAGTTCTTC CASSLSGSSYNEQFF - TRBJ2-1 TRBV5-4 15 -
TGTGCCAGATCCACAGGGGGTGGGTTCACAGATACGCAGTATTTT CARSTGGGFTDTQYF TRBD1 TRBJ2-3 TRBV6-1 15 -
TGTGCCAGTAGTATAAAATTTACTAGCGGTCACTACGAGCAGTACTTC CASSIKFTSGHYEQYF TRBD2 TRBJ2-7 TRBV19 16 -
TGTGCCAGCAGCGTACAGGGGTTGGACACTGAAGCTTTCTTT CASSVQGLDTEAFF - TRBJ1-1 TRBV9 14 -
TGTGCCAGCAGCTTGGGGCGGACTAGCGGGAGGGTCGTGCAAGAGACCCAGTACTTC CASSLGRTSGRVVQETQYF TRBD2 TRBJ2-5 TRBV11-3 19 -
TGTGCCAGCACCATCGGACTTAGCTCCTACAATGAGCAGTTCTTC CASTIGLSSYNEQFF - TRBJ2-1 TRBV7-6 15 -
TGTGCCAGTAGTGATCTAGCGGGAGCGCATGAGCAGTTCTTC CASSDLAGAHEQFF TRBD2 TRBJ2-1 TRBV19 14 -
TGTGCCAGCAGCCAAGAAGGTCGGGCGGGAGCCCTGGGGAGGACCCAGTACTTC CASSQEGRAGALGRTQYF TRBD2 TRBJ2-5 TRBV14 18 -
TGTGCCAGCAGCTTCCCCAGGCCGATGGGGGGACAGACCCAGTACTTC CASSFPRPMGGQTQYF - TRBJ2-5 TRBV7-8 16 once
TGTGCCAGCAGCCTCGGGCAGGGGGCTTATAATTCACCCCTCCACTTT CASSLGQGAYNSPLHF TRBD1 TRBJ1-6 TRBV11-1 16 -
TGTGCCAGCAGCGTAAGTTGGAGTTCGGCAGATACGCAGTATTTT CASSVSWSSADTQYF - TRBJ2-3 TRBV9 15 -
TGTGCCAGCTCACCATTAGGAGGGACGGGCACTGAAGCTTTCTTT CASSPLGGTGTEAFF - TRBJ1-1 TRBV18 15 -
TGTGCCAGCAGCTACGGGACTAGCGGCTACGAGCAGTACTTC CASSYGTSGYEQYF TRBD2 TRBJ2-7 TRBV7-2 14 -
TGTGCCAGCAGCACCCCCGGGACAGGGGCCTTAACTAATGAAAAACTGTTTTTT CASSTPGTGALTNEKLFF TRBD1 TRBJ1-4 TRBV28 18 -
TGTGCCAGCAGTTGGGGACAGGAGCAGTACTTC CASSWGQEQYF TRBD1 TRBJ2-7 TRBV6-6 11 -
TGTGCCACCAGCAGAGATCCAGGACAGGGGGGCACCGGGGAGCTGTTTTTT CATSRDPGQGGTGELFF TRBD1 TRBJ2-2 TRBV15 17 -
TGCGCCAGCAGCGTAGCCAGGGTGCCTGGAAACACCATATATTTT CASSVARVPGNTIYF - TRBJ1-3 TRBV5-1 15 -
TGTGCCAGCTCATACGGTAGGGAGGGGTGGGATTCACCCCTCCACTTT CASSYGREGWDSPLHF - TRBJ1-6 TRBV18 16 few
TGTGCCAGCAGTACTGGACTAGCGGGGCTCGATGAGCAGTTCTTC CASSTGLAGLDEQFF TRBD2 TRBJ2-1 TRBV6-4 15 -
TGCGCCAGCAGCCTGGCCGACAGGCTCTACACCGGGGAGCTGTTTTTT CASSLADRLYTGELFF - TRBJ2-2 TRBV5-1 16 -